Following are 23 T cell receptor beta chains from one sample sequenced in a study of blood T cell repertoires in COVID-19. Only in-frame clones appear in the TCRdb table, and some are missing; sequencing was by immunoSEQ multiplex PCR. The profile covers some 180,000 clones, with roughly 81% appearing a single time and approximately 2.6% taken by the ten largest. The sequenced material came from peripheral blood. Receptors were obtained from a woman over 75 with COVID-19, enrolled during active disease.

The chain combines TRBV5-5 with TRBJ1-3; D call uncertain. This CDR3 is 15 amino acids long. Germline V gene sequence: CDR1 SGHKS, CDR2 YYEKEE (reference sequence). V lost 0 bases to trimming and J lost 4 bases, with 11 bases between them. The DNA of the CDR3 is TGTGCCAGCAGCTTGGGAGGCCCGGGGGGAAACACCATATATTTT. Protein sequence: CASSLGGPGGNTIYF.

CDR3 bases: TGTGCCAGCAGCTTAGGCGACGAGCAGTACTTC. This sequence encodes CASSLGDEQYF. The chain couples TRBV7-2 to TRBJ2-7; no firm D call. V was shortened by 1 base and J by 5 bases, with 3 bases between the two germline ends. Germline assignment: CDR1 SGHTA and CDR2 FQGNSA. CDR3 size: 11 residues.

The chain employs TRBV6-2 or TRBV6-3 and TRBJ2-3; 9 bases fit TRBD1. Germline trimming cut 5 bases from V and 3 bases from J; bases unmatched to any gene: 3. The CDR3 runs to 14 residues. The V gene's germline CDR1 is MNHEY and CDR2 SVGEGT. The CDR3 reads CASSTGGRTDTQYF. DNA of the CDR3: TGTGCCAGCAGTACAGGGGGCAGAACAGATACGCAGTATTTT.

The chain couples TRBV11-2 to TRBJ1-2, with D possibly being TRBD1 (5 bases). V was pared by 5 bases and J by 4 bases, with 8 bases between. From germline, CDR1 is SGHAT and CDR2 FQNNGV. This CDR3 has 12 amino acids. The CDR3: CASSAQGYGYTF. The CDR3 nucleotides are TGTGCCAGCAGCGCCCAGGGCTATGGCTACACCTTC.

The V and J genes are TRBV29-1 and TRBJ1-2; 7 bases match TRBD1. This CDR3 is built from 14 residues. Germline V gene sequence: CDR1 SQVTM, CDR2 ANQGSEA. The trim removed 4 bases at V and 4 bases at J, leaving 9 bases unmatched. CDR3 DNA sequence: TGCAGCGTTGGGACACAGGGGATCATCTATGGCTACACCTTC. Amino acids: CSVGTQGIIYGYTF. The complete variable domain, with remaining parts taken from reference TRBV29-1 and TRBJ1-2, reads SAVISQKPSRDICQRGTSLTIQCQVDSQVTMMFWYRQQPGQSLTLIATANQGSEATYESGFVIDKFPISRPNLTFSTLTVSNMSPEDSSIYLCSVGTQGIIYGYTFGSGTRLTVV.

The rearrangement joins TRBV7-8 to TRBJ2-1, with TRBD2 as a possible D gene (5 bases). The V and J ends lost 2 bases and 8 bases respectively, with 13 bases between them. Germline values: CDR1 SGHVS, CDR2 FQNEAQ. The CDR3 contains 14 residues. The CDR3 nucleotides are TGTGCCAGCAGCTTAAGGAGCCTAGCTGATGAGCAGTTCTTC. As protein: CASSLRSLADEQFF. The entire variable domain, with the rest obtained from reference TRBV7-8 and TRBJ2-1, is as follows: GAGVSQSPRYKVAKRGQDVALRCDPISGHVSLFWYQQALGQGPEFLTYFQNEAQLDKSGLPSDRFFAERPEGSVSTLKIQRTQQEDSAVYLCASSLRSLADEQFFGPGTRLTVL.

This chain uses TRBV5-4 with TRBJ2-5; perhaps TRBD2 as D (6 bases). Germline V gives CDR1 SGHNT, CDR2 YYREEE (reference sequence). This CDR3 region has 14 residues. The ends were cut back, 4 bases at V and 1 base at J, with 11 bases in the middle. The DNA of the CDR3 is TGTGCCAGCAGCGCCCGGGACTCCCAAGAGACCCAGTACTTC. This translates into CASSARDSQETQYF.

The chain employs TRBV2 and TRBJ1-2; TRBD1 is a possible D gene (5 bases). Deletions cut 3 bases from V and 1 base from J, with 6 bases between. Germline V CDR1 and CDR2: SNHLY, FYNNEI. CDR3 length: 13 residues. CDR3 sequence: CASSEGHNYGYTF. CDR3 bases: TGTGCCAGCAGTGAGGGGCATAACTATGGCTACACCTTC.

The chain couples TRBV7-9 to TRBJ2-2; TRBD1 agrees at 12 bases. After removal of 5 bases from V and 6 bases from J, the junction contained 10 bases not matched to a gene. CDR3 length equals 17 residues. The germline V gene encodes CDR1 SEHNR and CDR2 FQNEAQ (reference sequence). CDR3 residues: CASSPGDRGHVSGELFF. The DNA for the CDR3 is TGTGCCAGCAGCCCAGGGGACAGGGGGCATGTATCCGGGGAGCTGTTTTTT.

The genes are TRBV7-9 and TRBJ2-7; D unresolved. The CDR3 sequence is 13 residues long. V shed 2 bases and J shed 5 bases, with 10 bases lying between them. Germline V CDR1 and CDR2: SEHNR, FQNEAQ (reference sequence). The DNA for the CDR3 is TGTGCCAGCAGCTTATTTGGTTCGGACGAGCAGTACTTC. Translating gives CASSLFGSDEQYF.

The V gene is TRBV7-9, the J gene TRBJ1-6; D call uncertain. V lost 5 bases and J lost 7, with 6 bases in between. Germline CDR1 is SEHNR and CDR2 is FQNEAQ (reference sequence). This CDR3 is built from 12 residues. The CDR3 loop is CASSPGNSPLHF. The CDR3 coding sequence is TGTGCCAGCAGCCCGGGGAATTCACCCCTCCACTTT.

The V gene is TRBV5-5, the J gene TRBJ1-5, with D maybe TRBD1 (6 bases). The CDR3 has 14 residues. CDR1 and CDR2 (germline): SGHKS, YYEKEE (reference sequence). Trimming left V 0 bases short and J 5 bases short, with 9 bases between. This chain's CDR3 is CASSLDRAYQPQHF. Written as DNA, the CDR3 is TGTGCCAGCAGCTTGGACAGGGCCTATCAGCCCCAGCATTTT.

The chain is built from TRBV7-8 and TRBJ1-5, with D unclear. This CDR3 is 13 amino acids long. Per germline, CDR1 SGHVS and CDR2 FQNEAQ. V dropped 6 bases and J dropped 3 bases, with 9 bases sitting between them. CDR3 nucleotides: TGTGCCAGCAGTTTCAGATTCAATCAGCCCCAGCATTTT. Translation gives CASSFRFNQPQHF.

This clone was counted only a few times. The chain joins TRBV24-1 to TRBJ2-3; no reliable D call. Trimming took 3 bases from V and 4 from J, leaving 7 bases between them. The CDR3 has 13 residues. Germline V gene lookup returns CDR1 KGHDR and CDR2 SFDVKD. The CDR3 loop reads CATSDPRSDTQYF. In DNA form, the CDR3 reads TGTGCCACCAGTGATCCCCGGTCAGATACGCAGTATTTT.

The chain is built from TRBV24-1 and TRBJ2-7, with TRBD2 matching over 9 bases. Germline trimming cut 5 bases from V and 6 bases from J; bases unmatched to any gene: 4. This CDR3 spans 13 amino acids. CDR1 is KGHDR, CDR2 SFDVKD, per germline. CDR3 sequence: CATSVAGVGEQYF. The CDR3 nucleotides read TGTGCCACCAGTGTAGCGGGAGTCGGCGAGCAGTACTTC.

The rearrangement joins TRBV30 to TRBJ2-1; 14 bases match TRBD2. Losses at the gene ends were 1 base for V and 7 bases for J; bases not matched to a gene: 21. The CDR3 is 21 amino acids. The V gene's germline CDR1 is GTSNPN and CDR2 SVGIG (reference sequence). The CDR3 loop is CAWSAGTGVRLAGGPKNEQFF. CDR3 in DNA: TGTGCCTGGAGTGCAGGGACAGGGGTCCGACTAGCGGGAGGGCCAAAAAATGAGCAGTTCTTC.

The V call is TRBV7-3, the J call TRBJ2-3; D is undetermined. Germline values: CDR1 SGHTA, CDR2 FQGTGA. V lost 0 bases, J lost 4 bases, and 5 bases lay in between. The CDR3 extends over 13 amino acids. The CDR3 protein is CASSLTYADTQYF. DNA of the CDR3: TGTGCCAGCAGCTTAACGTATGCAGATACGCAGTATTTT. The complete variable domain, with remaining parts taken from reference TRBV7-3 and TRBJ2-3, reads GAGVSQTPSNKVTEKGKYVELRCDPISGHTALYWYRQSLGQGPEFLIYFQGTGAADDSGLPNDRFFAVRPEGSVSTLKIQRTERGDSAVYLCASSLTYADTQYFGPGTRLTVL.

J is TRBJ2-3 and V is TRBV4-1; 8 bases agree with TRBD2. Germline V CDR1 and CDR2: MGHRA, YSYEKL. Germline trimming cut 4 bases from V and 2 bases from J; bases unmatched to any gene: 11. There are 17 residues in the CDR3. In DNA, the CDR3 is TGCGCCAGCAGCCCGGGTGGTAGCGGGACTCCCACAGATACGCAGTATTTT. Amino acids: CASSPGGSGTPTDTQYF.

This chain connects TRBV5-4 to TRBJ1-3; D gene uncertain. Per germline, CDR1 SGHNT and CDR2 YYREEE (reference sequence). Trimming pared 2 bases from V and 0 bases from J, leaving 9 bases between. The CDR3 has 15 amino acids. Here the CDR3 reads CASSFGLGSGNTIYF. DNA for the CDR3: TGTGCCAGCAGCTTCGGACTGGGCTCTGGAAACACCATATATTTT.

J is TRBJ1-2 and V is TRBV9; a weak D match, TRBD1 (5 bases). V shed 0 bases and J shed 4 bases, with 13 bases lying between them. The V gene's germline CDR1 is SGDLS and CDR2 YYNGEE. CDR3 length: 15 amino acids. CDR3 protein: CASSVEIGRGYGYTF. CDR3 bases: TGTGCCAGCAGCGTAGAGATTGGGAGGGGCTATGGCTACACCTTC.

This chain connects TRBV18 to TRBJ2-7; 7 nucleotides align to TRBD1. The J segment lost 4 bases and the V segment lost 2 bases, leaving 5 bases of the junction unmatched. Germline V gene data show CDR1 as KGHSH and CDR2 as LQKENI. The CDR3 is 14 amino acids. CDR3 bases: TGTGCCAGCTCACCAAAGACAGGGCTTTACGAGCAGTACTTC. Protein product: CASSPKTGLYEQYF. Together with reference TRBV18 and TRBJ2-7, the CDR3 gives the full variable domain: NAGVMQNPRHLVRRRGQEARLRCSPMKGHSHVYWYRQLPEEGLKFMVYLQKENIIDESGMPKERFSAEFPKEGPSILRIQQVVRGDSAAYFCASSPKTGLYEQYFGPGTRLTVT.

In its sample, this clone was seen once. The chain recombines TRBV12-3 or TRBV12-4 with TRBJ2-2; D is uncertain. CDR3 length: 11 residues. The ends were cut back, 9 bases at V and 8 bases at J, with 10 bases in the middle. The CDR3 region is CASQERGELFF. In DNA form, the CDR3 reads TGTGCCAGTCAGGAAAGGGGGGAGCTGTTTTTT.

The V call is TRBV7-3, the J call TRBJ1-5; no definite D call. Per the germline V gene, CDR1 is SGHTA and CDR2 is FQGTGA. V dropped 3 bases and J dropped 3 bases, with 6 bases sitting between them. The CDR3 is 13 residues long. The CDR3 region is CASSFTVNQPQHF. The CDR3 DNA reads as TGTGCCAGCAGCTTTACAGTCAATCAGCCCCAGCATTTT.